Listed below are T cell receptor beta chains from one sample, sequenced in a study of T cell responses to AZD1222 COVID-19 vaccine. Produced via immunoSEQ multiplex PCR; TCRdb's table is partial and in-frame only. The repertoire includes 40,000 to 55,000 clones, around 90% of them detected once, and approximately 1.2% sits in the top ten. The sequences come from peripheral blood, collected 28 days after the second AZD1222 dose. These receptor sequences come from an adult who received the AZD1222 COVID-19 vaccine. CDR3s include the opening cysteine and the closing phenylalanine or tryptophan. The order of the fields is J gene, clone size, V gene, D gene, CDR3 protein, CDR3 DNA. A D gene is named only where the DNA matches it firmly. A row's size may be missing; if present it is once, few, many or a size class.

j_gene: TRBJ1-2
abundance: .
v_gene: TRBV5-4
d_gene: .
CDR3aa: CASSAPGRHYGYTF
CDR3nt: TGTGCCAGCAGCGCCCCCGGGCGTCACTATGGCTACACCTTC

j_gene: TRBJ2-7
abundance: .
v_gene: TRBV19
d_gene: TRBD1
CDR3aa: CASSIGTGTYEQYF
CDR3nt: TGTGCCAGTAGTATAGGGACAGGGACCTACGAGCAGTACTTC

j_gene: TRBJ1-1
abundance: .
v_gene: TRBV5-4
d_gene: .
CDR3aa: CASSLAGRMNTEAFF
CDR3nt: TGTGCCAGCAGCTTGGCGGGACGGATGAACACTGAAGCTTTCTTT

j_gene: TRBJ2-3
abundance: .
v_gene: TRBV10-3
d_gene: TRBD2
CDR3aa: CAISESSGAGDTQYF
CDR3nt: TGTGCCATCAGTGAGTCGAGCGGGGCGGGAGATACGCAGTATTTT

j_gene: TRBJ1-1
abundance: .
v_gene: TRBV5-1
d_gene: .
CDR3aa: CASSTGTEGTEAFF
CDR3nt: TGCGCCAGCAGCACCGGGACGGAAGGGACTGAAGCTTTCTTT

j_gene: TRBJ1-1
abundance: .
v_gene: TRBV5-1
d_gene: .
CDR3aa: CASSLQENTEAFF
CDR3nt: TGCGCCAGCAGCCTTCAGGAGAACACTGAAGCTTTCTTT

j_gene: TRBJ2-5
abundance: .
v_gene: TRBV24-1
d_gene: TRBD1
CDR3aa: CATSDVQGAGETQYF
CDR3nt: TGTGCCACCAGTGATGTACAGGGGGCAGGGGAGACCCAGTACTTC

j_gene: TRBJ1-6
abundance: .
v_gene: TRBV5-4
d_gene: .
CDR3aa: CASSADGWGSPLHF
CDR3nt: TGTGCCAGCAGCGCGGACGGTTGGGGTTCACCCCTCCACTTT

j_gene: TRBJ2-3
abundance: .
v_gene: TRBV5-1
d_gene: .
CDR3aa: CASSLEPGSTDTQYF
CDR3nt: TGCGCCAGCAGCTTGGAGCCAGGGTCAACAGATACGCAGTATTTT

j_gene: TRBJ1-6
abundance: .
v_gene: TRBV10-3
d_gene: TRBD1
CDR3aa: CAIRRATGGNSPLHF
CDR3nt: TGTGCCATCAGAAGAGCGACAGGGGGTAATTCACCCCTCCACTTT

j_gene: TRBJ1-6
abundance: .
v_gene: TRBV7-9
d_gene: .
CDR3aa: CASKGNSYNSPLHF
CDR3nt: TGTGCCAGCAAGGGGAACTCCTATAATTCACCCCTCCACTTT

j_gene: TRBJ2-1
abundance: .
v_gene: TRBV5-1
d_gene: TRBD2
CDR3aa: CASSLAAGVNNEQFF
CDR3nt: TGCGCCAGCAGCTTGGCAGCGGGAGTTAACAATGAGCAGTTCTTC

j_gene: TRBJ2-7
abundance: .
v_gene: TRBV28
d_gene: TRBD2
CDR3aa: CASSFSVGGGPSSYEQYF
CDR3nt: TGTGCCAGCAGTTTTTCCGTCGGGGGGGGCCCCAGCTCCTACGAGCAGTACTTC

j_gene: TRBJ1-4
abundance: .
v_gene: TRBV7-9
d_gene: .
CDR3aa: CASSRSRDRYTTNEKLFF
CDR3nt: TGTGCCAGCAGCCGTTCCCGGGACCGGTACACAACTAATGAAAAACTGTTTTTT

j_gene: TRBJ2-7
abundance: .
v_gene: TRBV19
d_gene: .
CDR3aa: CASSPGRTRSYEQYF
CDR3nt: TGTGCCAGTAGTCCGGGACGGACCCGTTCCTACGAGCAGTACTTC

j_gene: TRBJ1-1
abundance: .
v_gene: TRBV5-1
d_gene: .
CDR3aa: CASSFPQGGSEAFF
CDR3nt: TGCGCCAGCAGCTTCCCCCAGGGTGGTTCTGAAGCTTTCTTT

j_gene: TRBJ2-3
abundance: .
v_gene: TRBV20-1
d_gene: TRBD2
CDR3aa: CSASSGRDRVTDTQYF
CDR3nt: TGCAGTGCTAGTAGCGGGAGGGACAGGGTGACAGATACGCAGTATTTT

j_gene: TRBJ2-3
abundance: once
v_gene: TRBV4-3
d_gene: .
CDR3aa: CASSQEGQTWATQYF
CDR3nt: TGCGCCAGCAGCCAAGAAGGACAGACATGGGCTACGCAGTATTTT

j_gene: TRBJ1-1
abundance: .
v_gene: TRBV29-1
d_gene: TRBD1
CDR3aa: CSVQTGVRTEAFF
CDR3nt: TGCAGCGTGCAGACAGGGGTACGGACTGAAGCTTTCTTT

j_gene: TRBJ2-3
abundance: .
v_gene: TRBV6-1
d_gene: TRBD2
CDR3aa: CASSEPGGSKTDTQYF
CDR3nt: TGTGCCAGCAGTGAACCGGGCGGGAGTAAAACAGATACGCAGTATTTT

j_gene: TRBJ1-2
abundance: .
v_gene: TRBV12-3/TRBV12-4
d_gene: TRBD1
CDR3aa: CASSDRGIFGYTF
CDR3nt: TGTGCCAGCAGCGACAGGGGCATCTTTGGCTACACCTTC

j_gene: TRBJ1-6
abundance: .
v_gene: TRBV5-6
d_gene: TRBD1
CDR3aa: CASSGTGVDSPLHF
CDR3nt: TGTGCCAGCAGCGGGACAGGGGTTGATTCACCCCTCCACTTT

j_gene: TRBJ2-1
abundance: .
v_gene: TRBV9
d_gene: .
CDR3aa: CASSVGSLGAYNEQFF
CDR3nt: TGTGCCAGCAGCGTAGGCTCCTTGGGGGCCTACAATGAGCAGTTCTTC

j_gene: TRBJ1-5
abundance: once
v_gene: TRBV6-5
d_gene: .
CDR3aa: CASSYSGTASNQPQHF
CDR3nt: TGTGCCAGCAGTTACAGCGGGACGGCTAGCAATCAGCCCCAGCATTTT

j_gene: TRBJ1-3
abundance: .
v_gene: TRBV9
d_gene: TRBD1
CDR3aa: CASSVGQGALGNTIYF
CDR3nt: TGTGCCAGCAGCGTAGGGCAGGGGGCGCTTGGAAACACCATATATTTT

j_gene: TRBJ2-2
abundance: .
v_gene: TRBV9
d_gene: .
CDR3aa: CASSVESHGELFF
CDR3nt: TGTGCCAGCAGCGTAGAATCCCACGGGGAGCTGTTTTTT

j_gene: TRBJ2-3
abundance: once
v_gene: TRBV19
d_gene: .
CDR3aa: CASSPSAPDTQYF
CDR3nt: TGTGCCAGTAGTCCTAGCGCACCAGATACGCAGTATTTT

j_gene: TRBJ1-2
abundance: .
v_gene: TRBV12-3/TRBV12-4
d_gene: .
CDR3aa: CASSLRGTYGYTF
CDR3nt: TGTGCCAGCAGTTTGAGGGGCACCTATGGCTACACCTTC

j_gene: TRBJ1-2
abundance: .
v_gene: TRBV5-1
d_gene: TRBD1
CDR3aa: CASSGTGGDGYGYTF
CDR3nt: TGCGCCAGCAGCGGGACAGGGGGCGATGGGTATGGCTACACCTTC

j_gene: TRBJ1-1
abundance: .
v_gene: TRBV6-5
d_gene: .
CDR3aa: CASRTSYPNTEAFF
CDR3nt: TGTGCCAGCAGGACCTCATACCCGAACACTGAAGCTTTCTTT

j_gene: TRBJ2-7
abundance: .
v_gene: TRBV12-3/TRBV12-4
d_gene: .
CDR3aa: CASSSGRVYEQYF
CDR3nt: TGTGCCAGCAGTTCGGGCAGGGTCTACGAGCAGTACTTC

j_gene: TRBJ1-2
abundance: .
v_gene: TRBV18
d_gene: TRBD1
CDR3aa: CASSPGTGVDYGYTF
CDR3nt: TGTGCCAGCTCCCCCGGGACAGGGGTGGACTATGGCTACACCTTC

j_gene: TRBJ2-7
abundance: .
v_gene: TRBV2
d_gene: TRBD2
CDR3aa: CASSQVAGGPTYEQYF
CDR3nt: TGTGCCAGCAGTCAAGTAGCGGGAGGGCCGACCTACGAGCAGTACTTC

j_gene: TRBJ1-5
abundance: .
v_gene: TRBV5-1
d_gene: .
CDR3aa: CASSLVAGGGQPQHF
CDR3nt: TGCGCCAGCAGCTTGGTTGCGGGGGGCGGTCAGCCCCAGCATTTT

j_gene: TRBJ2-7
abundance: .
v_gene: TRBV4-3
d_gene: TRBD2
CDR3aa: CASSRGLAGDSYEQYF
CDR3nt: TGCGCCAGCAGTCGTGGCCTAGCGGGAGATTCCTACGAGCAGTACTTC

j_gene: TRBJ1-6
abundance: .
v_gene: TRBV19
d_gene: .
CDR3aa: CASSIVPVHNSPLHF
CDR3nt: TGTGCCAGTAGTATAGTTCCAGTCCATAATTCACCCCTCCACTTT

j_gene: TRBJ2-7
abundance: .
v_gene: TRBV19
d_gene: .
CDR3aa: CASRRGWDPSYEQYF
CDR3nt: TGTGCCAGTAGACGAGGGTGGGACCCCTCCTACGAGCAGTACTTC

j_gene: TRBJ2-1
abundance: .
v_gene: TRBV10-3
d_gene: TRBD2
CDR3aa: CAISDRGLAENNEQFF
CDR3nt: TGTGCCATCAGTGATCGGGGACTAGCGGAAAACAATGAGCAGTTCTTC

j_gene: TRBJ1-5
abundance: .
v_gene: TRBV5-1
d_gene: .
CDR3aa: CASSLGKGQPQHF
CDR3nt: TGCGCCAGCAGCTTGGGGAAAGGTCAGCCCCAGCATTTT

j_gene: TRBJ2-2
abundance: .
v_gene: TRBV19
d_gene: .
CDR3aa: CASSPGSTGELFF
CDR3nt: TGTGCCAGTAGCCCGGGCTCAACCGGGGAGCTGTTTTTT

j_gene: TRBJ1-5
abundance: .
v_gene: TRBV2
d_gene: .
CDR3aa: CASTQGSGNQPQHF
CDR3nt: TGTGCCAGCACTCAGGGGTCGGGCAATCAGCCCCAGCATTTT

j_gene: TRBJ2-7
abundance: .
v_gene: TRBV29-1
d_gene: .
CDR3aa: CSVRPTGEQYF
CDR3nt: TGCAGCGTCCGACCGACTGGGGAGCAGTACTTC

j_gene: TRBJ1-5
abundance: .
v_gene: TRBV10-2
d_gene: .
CDR3aa: CASSDLGRDQPQHF
CDR3nt: TGCGCCAGCAGTGATTTAGGGAGGGATCAGCCCCAGCATTTT

j_gene: TRBJ2-7
abundance: .
v_gene: TRBV28
d_gene: TRBD1
CDR3aa: CATSMVGGTGSNEQYF
CDR3nt: TGTGCCACCTCGATGGTGGGCGGGACAGGGTCGAACGAGCAGTACTTC

j_gene: TRBJ1-1
abundance: .
v_gene: TRBV4-1
d_gene: .
CDR3aa: CASSHGRGEVNTEAFF
CDR3nt: TGCGCCAGCAGCCACGGACGGGGAGAGGTGAACACTGAAGCTTTCTTT

j_gene: TRBJ2-7
abundance: .
v_gene: TRBV7-8
d_gene: TRBD2
CDR3aa: CASSRGLVTYEQYF
CDR3nt: TGTGCCAGCAGCCGGGGACTAGTTACTTACGAGCAGTACTTC

j_gene: TRBJ2-3
abundance: .
v_gene: TRBV12-5
d_gene: .
CDR3aa: CASGLVLDGRLLTDTQYF
CDR3nt: TGTGCTAGTGGTTTGGTACTGGACGGCCGACTTTTGACAGATACGCAGTATTTT

j_gene: TRBJ2-2
abundance: .
v_gene: TRBV3-1/TRBV3-2
d_gene: TRBD2
CDR3aa: CASSQPRGGRLAGELFF
CDR3nt: TGTGCCAGCAGCCAGCCCCGGGGGGGGCGCCTAGCCGGGGAGCTGTTTTTT